Below, 26 T cell receptor beta chains from the same sample are listed, as sequenced in a study of cytomegalovirus exposure and HLA in healthy donors. Vbeta (60) and Jbeta (13) primers were used in the PCR. The data were produced by immunoSEQ multiplex PCR, yet TCRdb's version contains in-frame clones alone and is incomplete. This repertoire shows about 94,000 clones, around 84% found once; its top ten account for about a tenth. Sequencing was carried out using PBMCs. The receptors here all came from a human donor in good health.

The chain couples TRBV4-3 to TRBJ2-1; 11 bases fit TRBD2. V was clipped by 3 bases and J by 3 bases; unmatched bases: 1. This CDR3 is built from 15 residues. Germline assignment: CDR1 LGHNA and CDR2 YSLEER. CDR3 amino acids: CASSQGLADYNEQFF. The CDR3, as DNA: TGCGCCAGCAGCCAGGGACTAGCGGACTACAATGAGCAGTTCTTC.

This rearrangement joins TRBV5-1 to TRBJ1-2, with a weak D call TRBD1 (6 bases). The CDR3 length is 14 residues. Germline-derived CDR1 and CDR2 are SGHRS and YFSETQ. Trimming cost V 0 bases and J 6 bases, with 12 bases left between them. In nucleotides, the CDR3 is TGCGCCAGCAGCTTGGCAGGGGTCAAGGATGGCTACACCTTC. Protein product: CASSLAGVKDGYTF.

This clone was observed a single time. The chain joins TRBV5-1 to TRBJ2-1; 9 nucleotides align to TRBD1. This CDR3 is built from 13 residues. Germline CDR1 reads SGHRS; CDR2 reads YFSETQ. The J segment lost 7 bases and the V segment lost 3 bases, leaving 2 bases of the junction unmatched. Here the CDR3 reads CASSSGQGNEQFF. CDR3 coding DNA: TGCGCCAGCAGCTCCGGACAGGGGAATGAGCAGTTCTTC.

Details on this clone: Other DNA sequences in the sample encode the same CDR3. The chain carries TRBV6-1 and TRBJ2-2; 7 bases align to TRBD2. Germline lookup yields CDR1 MNHNS and CDR2 SASEGT. Trimming took 10 bases from V and 2 from J; bases not matched to a gene: 10. This CDR3 spans 15 amino acids. CDR3 in DNA: TGTGCCACTCTTCGGGCTAGCGGAAACACCGGGGAGCTGTTTTTT. It translates to CATLRASGNTGELFF.

V usage is TRBV5-4 and J usage is TRBJ2-5; unclear D gene. Trimming removed 0 bases at V and 1 base at J, with 7 bases between. This CDR3 contains 14 residues. The V gene's germline CDR1 is SGHNT and CDR2 YYREEE (reference sequence). The CDR3 DNA is TGTGCCAGCAGCTTGGGCAGGTCCCAAGAGACCCAGTACTTC. It specifies CASSLGRSQETQYF.

The J gene is TRBJ2-5, the V gene TRBV4-1; TRBD2 matches 9 bases. V gave up 3 bases and J gave up 2 bases; unmatched junction bases: 13. The CDR3 runs to 18 residues. Germline CDR1 reads MGHRA; CDR2 reads YSYEKL. The CDR3 nucleotides read TGCGCCAGCAGCCAGTCTCCCTATGGCCTAGCGGGACAAGAGACCCAGTACTTC. It codes for CASSQSPYGLAGQETQYF.

V gene TRBV6-6 combines with J gene TRBJ1-4; the D gene is possibly TRBD1 (6 bases). Germline loops: CDR1 MNHNY, CDR2 SVGAGI (reference sequence). The CDR3 has 15 amino acids. V was trimmed by 4 bases and J by 8 bases, leaving 17 bases between them. The CDR3 region has the DNA TGTGCCAGCAGTTGGCGGGTAGGGGGTGACGAAAAACTGTTTTTT. Translation gives CASSWRVGGDEKLFF.

This chain links TRBV6-5 with TRBJ2-4, with 7 bases matching TRBD1. The germline CDR1 and CDR2 sequences are MNHEY and SVGAGI. V lost 3 bases, J lost 9 bases, and 5 bases stayed unmatched. The CDR3 has 13 amino acids. The CDR3 loop is CASSYDRVSIQYF. CDR3 DNA sequence: TGTGCCAGCAGTTATGACAGGGTTTCCATTCAGTACTTC.

The V and J genes are TRBV7-6 and TRBJ2-1; a weak D match, TRBD2 (6 bases). V was clipped by 4 bases and J by 0 bases, with 16 bases between them. CDR1 and CDR2 from the germline V gene are SGHVS and FNYEAQ. CDR3 size: 17 residues. CDR3 sequence: CASSSRFSGDSYNEQFF. CDR3 bases: TGTGCCAGCAGCTCTCGATTTAGCGGAGACTCCTACAATGAGCAGTTCTTC.

The chain has TRBV9 and TRBJ1-6; TRBD1 aligns across 7 bases. The V gene end was trimmed by 3 bases and the J gene end by 5 bases; junction bases not matched to a gene: 5. Germline V CDR1 and CDR2: SGDLS, YYNGEE. The CDR3 runs 15 residues. The CDR3, as DNA: TGTGCCAGCAGCGATACAGGGGCGAATAATTCACCCCTCCACTTT. Amino acids: CASSDTGANNSPLHF. The entire variable domain, with the rest obtained from reference TRBV9 and TRBJ1-6, is as follows: DSGVTQTPKHLITATGQRVTLRCSPRSGDLSVYWYQQSLDQGLQFLIQYYNGEERAKGNILERFSAQQFPDLHSELNLSSLELGDSALYFCASSDTGANNSPLHFGNGTRLTVT.

The chain uses TRBV4-3 and TRBJ2-2; perhaps TRBD2 as D (7 bases). Trimming took 0 bases from V and 6 from J, leaving 20 bases between them. Germline V gene lookup returns CDR1 LGHNA and CDR2 YSLEER. The length of the CDR3 is 18 residues. CDR3 nucleotides: TGCGCCAGCAGCCAAGATATTTCGGGGGGCGGCAGGGCCGGGGAGCTGTTTTTT. As protein: CASSQDISGGGRAGELFF.

This chain joins TRBV5-3 and TRBJ2-7, with TRBD1 matching over 7 bases. TRBV5-3 is designated an ORF whose function remains uncertain. V shed 0 bases, J shed 4 bases, and the junction held 7 bases outside the gene matches. There are 15 residues in the CDR3. The CDR3 bases are TGTGCCAGAAGCTTGGGAGGGGGCACGGGGTACGAGCAGTACTTC. Amino acids: CARSLGGGTGYEQYF.

This clone was observed a few times. The chain is built from TRBV5-6 and TRBJ1-3; no definite D call. This CDR3 comprises 14 residues. Germline V gene sequence: CDR1 SGHDT, CDR2 YYEEEE. V dropped 1 base and J dropped 5 bases, with 10 bases sitting between them. The CDR3: CASSLYQIRNTIYF. In nucleotides, the CDR3 is TGTGCCAGCAGCTTGTACCAGATTCGAAACACCATATATTTT.

This clone is a singleton in its sample. The chain combines TRBV9 with TRBJ1-4; D gene ambiguous. This CDR3 is 14 amino acids long. In germline, CDR1 is SGDLS, CDR2 YYNGEE. Trimming left V 4 bases short and J 6 bases short, with 13 bases between. CDR3 coding DNA: TGTGCCAGCAGCCCCCGGGTTACCGATGAAAAACTGTTTTTT. It specifies CASSPRVTDEKLFF.

This clone showed up just once. The V call is TRBV5-1, the J call TRBJ2-3; maybe TRBD1 (7 bases). The V end lost 0 bases, the J end lost 2 bases, and 13 bases lay between the germline ends. This CDR3 is built from 16 residues. CDR1 and CDR2 from the germline V gene are SGHRS and YFSETQ. The CDR3 reads CASSLEAGGLTDTQYF. The CDR3 DNA reads TGCGCCAGCAGCTTGGAGGCAGGGGGACTCACAGATACGCAGTATTTT.

The V call is TRBV6-5, the J call TRBJ2-5, with D unclear. CDR3 size: 12 residues. Germline CDR1 MNHEY, CDR2 SVGAGI. V lost 5 bases, J lost 2 bases, and 6 bases lay in between. This CDR3 reads CASSNLQETQYF. The CDR3, as DNA: TGTGCCAGCAGTAATCTTCAAGAGACCCAGTACTTC.

This chain links TRBV9 with TRBJ2-7; maybe TRBD2 (6 bases). Germline lookup yields CDR1 SGDLS and CDR2 YYNGEE. This CDR3 has 15 residues. Trimming cost V 3 bases and J 4 bases, with 17 bases left between them. The CDR3 spells CASSAGGVAAYEQYF. Here the CDR3 DNA reads TGTGCCAGCAGCGCCGGTGGGGTAGCGGCTTACGAGCAGTACTTC. Combining the CDR3 with reference TRBV9 and TRBJ2-7 gives the whole variable domain DSGVTQTPKHLITATGQRVTLRCSPRSGDLSVYWYQQSLDQGLQFLIQYYNGEERAKGNILERFSAQQFPDLHSELNLSSLELGDSALYFCASSAGGVAAYEQYFGPGTRLTVT.

The genes are TRBV5-1 and TRBJ2-1, with 9 nucleotides matching TRBD1. Germline CDR1 and CDR2: SGHRS and YFSETQ. The V segment lost 9 bases and the J segment 9 bases; nucleotides outside the gene matches: 10. CDR3 length: 13 amino acids. Written as DNA, the CDR3 is TGCGCCACCACGGACAGGGGTGATGGTGAGCAGTTCTTC. It specifies CATTDRGDGEQFF.

V is TRBV27 and J is TRBJ1-1; 7 bases fit TRBD1. V shed 2 bases, J shed 4 bases, and the junction held 1 base outside the gene matches. The length of the CDR3 is 13 residues. Germline V gene lookup returns CDR1 MNHEY and CDR2 SMNVEV (reference sequence). In nucleotides, the CDR3 is TGTGCCAGCAGTTTAGCAGGGGGCACTGAAGCTTTCTTT. Translating gives CASSLAGGTEAFF.

Here the CDR3 reads CAWARNSYEQYF. The CDR3 DNA reads TGTGCCTGGGCCAGGAATTCCTACGAGCAGTACTTC. The chain has TRBV30 and TRBJ2-7; D is undetermined. V dropped 5 bases and J dropped 1 base, with 9 bases sitting between them. Germline CDR1 reads GTSNPN; CDR2 reads SVGIG (reference sequence). The CDR3 spans 12 residues.

This chain uses TRBV30 with TRBJ1-1, with a tentative D call TRBD1 (6 bases). Trimming took off 2 bases at V and 0 bases at J, with 7 bases between the two ends. Per germline, CDR1 GTSNPN and CDR2 SVGIG (reference sequence). The CDR3 contains 13 residues. The CDR3 loop reads CAWSPGVNTEAFF. As DNA, the CDR3 is TGTGCCTGGAGTCCAGGGGTGAACACTGAAGCTTTCTTT.

The chain recombines TRBV27 with TRBJ2-5; D might be TRBD1 (5 bases). There are 16 residues in the CDR3. The V and J ends lost 3 bases and 4 bases respectively, with 18 bases between them. Germline V lookup: CDR1 MNHEY, CDR2 SMNVEV (reference sequence). As DNA, the CDR3 is TGTGCCAGCAGTTTGGGGCAGAGTGGGTTGTCAGAGACCCAGTACTTC. Protein product: CASSLGQSGLSETQYF.

The chain is built from TRBV6-4 and TRBJ2-2; 7 positions match TRBD2. The CDR3 consists of 17 residues. Trimming cost V 0 bases and J 0 bases; bases outside gene matches: 4. CDR1 is MRHNA and CDR2 is SNTAGT in the germline V gene. As DNA, the CDR3 is TGTGCCAGCAGTGACTCAGGCGGGAGATCGAACACCGGGGAGCTGTTTTTT. Protein: CASSDSGGRSNTGELFF.

V is TRBV19 and J is TRBJ1-1; the D is unclear. The germline V gene has CDR1 LNHDA and CDR2 SQIVND (reference sequence). Trimming removed 2 bases at V and 9 bases at J, with 7 bases between. CDR3 length: 11 residues. Here the CDR3 DNA reads TGTGCCAGTAGTATAAAGAGAAAAGCTTTCTTT. It codes for CASSIKRKAFF.

The chain employs TRBV18 and TRBJ2-5; the match to TRBD1 covers 8 bases. The trim removed 3 bases at V and 11 bases at J, leaving 14 bases unmatched. Germline-derived CDR1 and CDR2 are KGHSH and LQKENI. The CDR3 covers 15 residues. The CDR3 loop is CASSPPGGAEREQYF. DNA for the CDR3: TGTGCCAGCTCACCTCCAGGGGGCGCTGAACGGGAGCAGTACTTC.

This clone was seen once. Other DNA sequences in this sample translate to the same CDR3. This chain links TRBV6-6 with TRBJ1-1; D remains ambiguous. V was shortened by 8 bases and J by 0 bases, with 13 bases between the two germline ends. The CDR3 is 14 amino acids. Germline V gene lookup returns CDR1 MNHNY and CDR2 SVGAGI (reference sequence). CDR3 sequence reads: CASSSPDLNTEAFF. The CDR3 nucleotides read TGTGCCAGCTCGTCCCCCGACTTGAACACTGAAGCTTTCTTT.